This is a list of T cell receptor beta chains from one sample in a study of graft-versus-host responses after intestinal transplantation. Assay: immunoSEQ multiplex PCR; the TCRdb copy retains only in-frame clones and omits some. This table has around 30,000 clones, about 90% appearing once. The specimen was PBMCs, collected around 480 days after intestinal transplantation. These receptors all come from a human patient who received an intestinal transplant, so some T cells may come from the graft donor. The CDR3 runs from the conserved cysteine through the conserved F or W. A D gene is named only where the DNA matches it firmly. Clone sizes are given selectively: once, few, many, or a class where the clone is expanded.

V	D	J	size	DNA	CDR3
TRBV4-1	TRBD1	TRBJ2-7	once	TGCGCCAGCAGCCGACTGACAGGGTCCAGCTCCTACGAGCAGTACTTC	CASSRLTGSSSYEQYF
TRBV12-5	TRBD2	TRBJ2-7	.	TGTGCTAGTGCTGTAGCGGGGGCCACCTACGAGCAGTACTTC	CASAVAGATYEQYF
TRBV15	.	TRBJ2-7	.	TGTGCCACCAGCCCCAGAGCCCCGATAGGGGTAGACGAGCAGTACTTC	CATSPRAPIGVDEQYF
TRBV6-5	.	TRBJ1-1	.	TGTGCCAGCAGTTACCAAGGGACCGTCGGGCACACTGAAGCTTTCTTT	CASSYQGTVGHTEAFF
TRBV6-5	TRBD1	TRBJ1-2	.	TGTGCCAGCAGGGGACAGGTGCAGGCTAACTATGGCTACACCTTC	CASRGQVQANYGYTF
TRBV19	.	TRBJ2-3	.	TGTGCCAGTAGTATAGATCAGGTGGGAAGGACAGATACGCAGTATTTT	CASSIDQVGRTDTQYF
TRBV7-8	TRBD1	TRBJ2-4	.	TGTGCCAGCAGCCCCGACAAGGGGGCAAGAGCCAAAAACATTCAGTACTTC	CASSPDKGARAKNIQYF
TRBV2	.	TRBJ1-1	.	TGTGCCAGCCTCGGGGGTTCGGACACTGAAGCTTTCTTT	CASLGGSDTEAFF
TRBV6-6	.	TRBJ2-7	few	TGTGCCAGCAGTTTCCGGGACAACTCCTACGAGCAGTACTTC	CASSFRDNSYEQYF
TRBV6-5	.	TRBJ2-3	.	TGTGCCAGCAGTTCTAGTCAGGGTCACGATACGCAGTATTTT	CASSSSQGHDTQYF
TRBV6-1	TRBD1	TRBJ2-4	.	TGTGCCAGCAGTGAAGAGGGGGCGAGAATCGGCGGGCAGTACTTC	CASSEEGARIGGQYF
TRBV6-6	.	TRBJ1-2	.	TGTGCCAGCACTCCCGGGACTAATAGCGGCTACACCTTC	CASTPGTNSGYTF
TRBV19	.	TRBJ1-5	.	TGTGCCAGTAGTCAGAGGGGCTGGGTGCCCCAGCATTTT	CASSQRGWVPQHF
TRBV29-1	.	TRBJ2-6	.	TGCAGCGTTTTTGCAGTTAGCATACAAAGTCGGGCCAACGTCCTGACTTTC	CSVFAVSIQSRANVLTF
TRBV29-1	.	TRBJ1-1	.	TGCAGCGTTGAAGATCGCAGGGGCGGCACTGAAGCTTTCTTT	CSVEDRRGGTEAFF
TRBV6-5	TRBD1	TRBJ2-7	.	TGTGCCAGCAGTTACGAGCGACCCGACAGGGGCTACGAGCAGTACTTC	CASSYERPDRGYEQYF
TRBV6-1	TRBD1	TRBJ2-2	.	TGTGCCACAGGACAGGGAATTTCCGGGGAGCTGTTTTTT	CATGQGISGELFF
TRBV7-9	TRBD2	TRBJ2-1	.	TGTGCCAGCAGCCTCGGGACTAGCGGGGGCGATGAGCAGTTCTTC	CASSLGTSGGDEQFF
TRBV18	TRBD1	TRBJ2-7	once	TGTGCCAGCTCGCCGGACAGGGCTTACGAGCAGTACTTC	CASSPDRAYEQYF
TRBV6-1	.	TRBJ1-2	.	TGTGCCACCGCATCGGACCGCAGATTTGGCTACACCTTC	CATASDRRFGYTF
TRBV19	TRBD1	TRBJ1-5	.	TGTGCCAGTAGTATAACAGGGGAGGGGCAGCCCCAGCATTTT	CASSITGEGQPQHF
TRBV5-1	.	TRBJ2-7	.	TGCGCCAGCGGGAGACTTGACTCGGGGGAGCAGTACTTC	CASGRLDSGEQYF
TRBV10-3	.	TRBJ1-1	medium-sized	TGTGCCATCAGTGAGTCGGGACTTGGGACTGAAGCTTTCTTT	CAISESGLGTEAFF
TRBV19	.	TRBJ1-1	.	TGTGTGCTTACGAACACTGAAGCTTTCTTT	CVLTNTEAFF
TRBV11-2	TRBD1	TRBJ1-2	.	TGTGCCAGCAGCGTGAGGGACAGGGGGAACTATGGCTACACCTTC	CASSVRDRGNYGYTF
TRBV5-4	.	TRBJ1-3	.	TGTGCCAGCAGCAAACAGGTAGACCCTGGAAACACCATATATTTT	CASSKQVDPGNTIYF
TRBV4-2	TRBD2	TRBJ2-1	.	TGTGCCAGCAGCCGGGCCAAGGGGCTAGCGGGGGCGAGCTCCTACAATGAGCAGTTCTTC	CASSRAKGLAGASSYNEQFF
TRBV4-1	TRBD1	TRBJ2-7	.	TGCGCCAGCAGCCAGACAGGGGGCGAAGGGGAGCAGTACTTC	CASSQTGGEGEQYF
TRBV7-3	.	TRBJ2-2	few	TGTGCCAGCAGCTTAGTTGTGTCCGGGGAGCTGTTTTTT	CASSLVVSGELFF
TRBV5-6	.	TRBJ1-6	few	TGTGCCAGCAGCCGCGGTTTCGGGAATTCACCCCTCCACTTT	CASSRGFGNSPLHF
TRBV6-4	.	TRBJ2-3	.	TGTGCCAGCAGTGCCGAAATCTGGGTGACAGATACGCAGTATTTT	CASSAEIWVTDTQYF
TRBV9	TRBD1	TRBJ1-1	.	TGTGCCAGCAGCACAGAACGGGACAGGCGCACTGAAGCTTTCTTT	CASSTERDRRTEAFF
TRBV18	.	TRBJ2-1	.	TGTGCCAGCTCACCATTTTCAACGGGAAGTGGTAATGAGCAGTTCTTC	CASSPFSTGSGNEQFF
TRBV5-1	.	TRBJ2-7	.	TGCGCCAGCAGCTCCGCAATAAAAGTCGACGAGCAGTACTTC	CASSSAIKVDEQYF
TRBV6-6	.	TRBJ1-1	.	TGTGCCAGCAGTTACCATGCAGGGGACTTTGAAGCTTTCTTT	CASSYHAGDFEAFF
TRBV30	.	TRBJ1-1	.	TGTGCCTGGAACTATCAGACTGAAGCTTTCTTT	CAWNYQTEAFF
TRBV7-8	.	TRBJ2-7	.	TGTGCCAGCAGCCCCACCCCAAATACCTACGAGCAGTACTTC	CASSPTPNTYEQYF
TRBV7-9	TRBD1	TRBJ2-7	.	TGTGCCAGCAGCCCTACCGGGACAGGGATCTACGAGCAGTACTTC	CASSPTGTGIYEQYF
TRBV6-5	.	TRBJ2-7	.	TGTGCCAGCACCTCATTCCCGGGCCAACCTTACGAGCAGTACTTC	CASTSFPGQPYEQYF
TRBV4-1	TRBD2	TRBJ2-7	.	TGCGCCAGCAGCCCGACTAGCGGGCGTGCCTACGAGCAGTACTTC	CASSPTSGRAYEQYF
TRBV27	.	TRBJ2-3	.	TGTGCCAGCAGTTCCAAACTAGCAGAAGACACAGATACGCAGTATTTT	CASSSKLAEDTDTQYF
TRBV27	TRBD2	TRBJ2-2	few	TGTGCCAGCAGTGATCGGGGAGGGTCCGGGGAGCTGTTTTTT	CASSDRGGSGELFF
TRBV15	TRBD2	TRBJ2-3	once	TGTGCCACCAGCAGACGGACTAGCGGGAGCGCAGATACGCAGTATTTT	CATSRRTSGSADTQYF
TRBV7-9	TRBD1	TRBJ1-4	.	TGTGCCAGCAGCTTGACAGGGGGCTTCGGTAGGCTGTTTTTT	CASSLTGGFGRLFF
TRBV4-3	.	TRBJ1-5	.	TGCGCCAGCAGCCAATTCCTTTTGGTGCGGGGTCAGCCCCAGCATTTT	CASSQFLLVRGQPQHF
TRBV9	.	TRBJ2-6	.	TGTGCCAGCAGCGGATGGACGGGCGGTGGGGCCAACGTCCTGACTTTC	CASSGWTGGGANVLTF
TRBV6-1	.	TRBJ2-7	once	TGTGCCAGCAGTTGGAGAAGCCACGAGCAGTACTTC	CASSWRSHEQYF
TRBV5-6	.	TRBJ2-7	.	TGTGCCAGCACCCCTTTGGGCGGGCCCTACGAGCAGTACTTC	CASTPLGGPYEQYF
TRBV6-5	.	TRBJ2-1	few	TGTGCCAGCAGTTACGGCCCTGCGGGCCCCAATGAGCAGTTCTTC	CASSYGPAGPNEQFF
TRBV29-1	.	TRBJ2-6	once	TGCAGCGTTTTTATTTCCTCTGGGGCCAACGTCCTGACTTTC	CSVFISSGANVLTF
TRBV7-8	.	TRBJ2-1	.	TGTGCCAGCAGCTTAGTACTTTACAATGAGCAGTTCTTC	CASSLVLYNEQFF
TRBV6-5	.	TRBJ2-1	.	TGTGCCAGCAGTTTCGCGAATGAGCAGTTCTTC	CASSFANEQFF
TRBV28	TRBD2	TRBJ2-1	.	TGTGCCAGCAGTTTAGCGGGAGTGGCCTACAATGAGCAGTTCTTC	CASSLAGVAYNEQFF
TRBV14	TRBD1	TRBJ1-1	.	TGTGCCAGCAGCCAAGAGACAGGGTCCCGAGCTTTCTTT	CASSQETGSRAFF